The rows below give T cell receptor beta chains drawn from one sample of a study of cytomegalovirus exposure and HLA in healthy donors. Assay: immunoSEQ multiplex PCR; the TCRdb copy retains only in-frame clones and omits some. This sample carries roughly 50,000 clones, about 81% of them seen once, and the ten largest clones take roughly 6.4%. Material for sequencing was PBMCs. The receptor set was obtained from a man in his thirties or forties in good health and CMV-seropositive. The CDR3 runs from the conserved cysteine through the conserved F or W. Each record gives: D gene, J gene, V gene, clone size, CDR3 DNA, CDR3 protein. D genes are given only for firm matches. Size is omitted from some rows. Given values are once, few, many or a class for expanded clones.

D gene: NA; J gene: TRBJ1-2; V gene: TRBV19; clone size: NA; CDR3 DNA: TGTGCCAGTAACGAGCGAGAGGGTGGCTATGGCTACACCTTC; CDR3 protein: CASNEREGGYGYTF
D gene: NA; J gene: TRBJ1-1; V gene: TRBV6-1; clone size: few; CDR3 DNA: TGTGCCAGCAGTGAAGGACCCTTTCCGCCGACAACTGAAGCTTTCTTT; CDR3 protein: CASSEGPFPPTTEAFF
D gene: NA; J gene: TRBJ2-5; V gene: TRBV28; clone size: once; CDR3 DNA: TGTGCCAGCAGTTTATTCGAGACTCGCCAAGAGACCCAGTACTTC; CDR3 protein: CASSLFETRQETQYF
D gene: NA; J gene: TRBJ2-6; V gene: TRBV2; clone size: NA; CDR3 DNA: TGTGCCAGCAGGGACAGAGCTGGGGCCAACGTCCTGACTTTC; CDR3 protein: CASRDRAGANVLTF
D gene: NA; J gene: TRBJ2-2; V gene: TRBV5-1; clone size: NA; CDR3 DNA: TGCGCCAGCGGTCGCGGGGACAGCAACACCGGGGAGCTGTTTTTT; CDR3 protein: CASGRGDSNTGELFF
D gene: NA; J gene: TRBJ1-1; V gene: TRBV4-1; clone size: NA; CDR3 DNA: TGCGCCAGCAGCCACCCTACCGGGAGGGCGCTGAACACTGAAGCTTTCTTT; CDR3 protein: CASSHPTGRALNTEAFF
D gene: NA; J gene: TRBJ1-6; V gene: TRBV10-3; clone size: NA; CDR3 DNA: TGTGCCATCAGGGGCGGAGGGGAAAATTCACCCCTCCACTTT; CDR3 protein: CAIRGGGENSPLHF
D gene: TRBD1; J gene: TRBJ2-7; V gene: TRBV2; clone size: NA; CDR3 DNA: TGTGCCAGCAGTGAGGGACAGGGGTCCTACGAGCAGTACTTC; CDR3 protein: CASSEGQGSYEQYF
D gene: TRBD1; J gene: TRBJ2-7; V gene: TRBV29-1; clone size: NA; CDR3 DNA: TGCAGCGTCGCGAAATCGAGGGACAGCTCCTACGAGCAGTACTTC; CDR3 protein: CSVAKSRDSSYEQYF
D gene: TRBD1; J gene: TRBJ1-3; V gene: TRBV29-1; clone size: NA; CDR3 DNA: TGCAGCGGGCGGACAGGTTCCTCTGGAAACACCATATATTTT; CDR3 protein: CSGRTGSSGNTIYF
D gene: NA; J gene: TRBJ2-5; V gene: TRBV6-5; clone size: once; CDR3 DNA: TGTGCCAGCAGTTACTCGGGCCCCGGGGTCGGAGAGACCCAGTACTTC; CDR3 protein: CASSYSGPGVGETQYF
D gene: TRBD2; J gene: TRBJ2-1; V gene: TRBV5-4; clone size: NA; CDR3 DNA: TGTGCCAGCAGCCGGGGACTAGCGGGGGGGAGCTCCTACAATGAGCAGTTCTTC; CDR3 protein: CASSRGLAGGSSYNEQFF
D gene: NA; J gene: TRBJ2-3; V gene: TRBV20-1; clone size: NA; CDR3 DNA: TGCAGTGGACCGGCGGGTACGCAGTATTTT; CDR3 protein: CSGPAGTQYF
D gene: TRBD1; J gene: TRBJ1-5; V gene: TRBV30; clone size: NA; CDR3 DNA: TGTGCCTGGAGACCCGGGACAGTCTTCAATCAGCCCCAGCATTTT; CDR3 protein: CAWRPGTVFNQPQHF
D gene: TRBD1; J gene: TRBJ2-3; V gene: TRBV19; clone size: NA; CDR3 DNA: TGTGCCAGTAGGGGGGTACAGGGGGACACAGATACGCAGTATTTT; CDR3 protein: CASRGVQGDTDTQYF
D gene: NA; J gene: TRBJ1-2; V gene: TRBV7-3; clone size: NA; CDR3 DNA: TGTGCCAGCAGCTTAAACAGCAACTATGGCTACACCTTC; CDR3 protein: CASSLNSNYGYTF
D gene: TRBD1; J gene: TRBJ1-1; V gene: TRBV5-4; clone size: NA; CDR3 DNA: TGTGCCAGCAGCTGGGACAGGGGAGGAGGAACTGAAGCTTTCTTT; CDR3 protein: CASSWDRGGGTEAFF
D gene: NA; J gene: TRBJ2-7; V gene: TRBV5-8; clone size: NA; CDR3 DNA: TGTGCCAGCAGCCCCAACGCCAAAACTAGTCGCGGGTCCTACGAGCAGTACTTC; CDR3 protein: CASSPNAKTSRGSYEQYF
D gene: TRBD1; J gene: TRBJ1-5; V gene: TRBV5-6; clone size: few; CDR3 DNA: TGTGCCAGCAGCCCCCGGACAGGGGGCAATCAGCCCCAGCATTTT; CDR3 protein: CASSPRTGGNQPQHF
D gene: NA; J gene: TRBJ1-2; V gene: TRBV4-1; clone size: NA; CDR3 DNA: TGCGCCAGCAGCCAGGACCGGGCCCAGGGGAGCTATGGCTACACCTTC; CDR3 protein: CASSQDRAQGSYGYTF
D gene: TRBD1; J gene: TRBJ1-1; V gene: TRBV2; clone size: NA; CDR3 DNA: TGTGCCAGCAGGCGGGACAGGGGGCCTGAAGCTTTCTTT; CDR3 protein: CASRRDRGPEAFF
D gene: NA; J gene: TRBJ1-1; V gene: TRBV5-4; clone size: few; CDR3 DNA: TGTGCCACGGCGGGCGTAGAGAACACTGAAGCTTTCTTT; CDR3 protein: CATAGVENTEAFF
D gene: NA; J gene: TRBJ2-7; V gene: TRBV4-2; clone size: NA; CDR3 DNA: TGTGCCAGCAGCCAAGCTGGGGCCGGATACGAGCAGTACTTC; CDR3 protein: CASSQAGAGYEQYF
D gene: NA; J gene: TRBJ1-6; V gene: TRBV4-3; clone size: NA; CDR3 DNA: TGCGCCAGCAGCCAAGAGGGGAGTCGAAGATCACCCCTCCACTTT; CDR3 protein: CASSQEGSRRSPLHF